Detailed here is one T cell receptor (beta chain). Its antigen is still unknown. Tagging with unique molecular identifiers was a feature of the TCR beta cDNA libraries. TCRdb re-analysed the PCR reads in MiXCR, keeping a single row per CDR3 protein. Counted here are hundreds of thousands of distinct CDR3 sequences, over 30% occurring once; the ten biggest clones make up approximately 7.6%. The record originates from a study of post-analysis software for immune sequencing data. Study results and limitations: F measure showed strong co-clustering of same-batch samples. With TRBV5-6, TRBV5-1 and TRBV20-1 included, 5 or 6 TRBV segments were more frequent in patients than in controls. Patients with multiple sclerosis recorded significantly lower normalized Chao1 diversity than controls, the study found.

Germline V gene sequence: CDR1 SGHVS, CDR2 FQNEAQ. Trimming at V came to 1 base and at J to 8 bases, leaving 8 bases not matched to a gene. The CDR3 has 15 amino acids. The receptor's source is a girl aged 2 to 9 with multiple sclerosis. This chain uses TRBV7-8 with TRBJ1-2; the match to TRBD1 covers 9 bases. The source material was blood. The CDR3, as DNA: TGTGCCAGCAGCTTAGGGGGACAGGGACTTCGAGGCTACACCTTC. Residues: CASSLGGQGLRGYTF.